This record concerns one TCR beta chain sequence. The antigen is not known. Use of 60 Vbeta and 13 Jbeta primers characterized the PCR. The table came from immunoSEQ multiplex PCR; TCRdb's copy has only in-frame clones and leaves some out. The data show 140,000 to 150,000 clones, over 60% seen once. This entry is derived from a study of cytomegalovirus exposure and HLA in healthy donors. Study-wide results and limits: Certain sequence variants were highly shared and formed a cluster, and this cluster was likely a sequencing artifact.

The germline CDR1 and CDR2 sequences are SQVTM and ANQGSEA. Trimming shortened V by 7 bases and J by 4 bases, and 13 bases separated the two germline ends. The CDR3 has 12 residues. The sequence derives from a woman between 40 and 55 years old in good health and CMV-seronegative. The chain couples TRBV29-1 to TRBJ2-5, with D perhaps matching TRBD2 (7 bases). Sequenced input: PBMCs. DNA for the CDR3: TGCAGCGCTGGGGGGGGCTCAGAGACCCAGTACTTC. Translating gives CSAGGGSETQYF.